The clone carrying this T cell receptor beta chain was detected many times. The data belong to a study of T cell repertoires in cytomegalovirus infection. Looking at the study overall: Through public TCR beta signatures, both CMV infection and matching HLA type were indicated.

One entry per CDR3 protein results from TCRdb running MiXCR on the reads. The table lists about 100,000 distinct CDR3 sequences, 20% to 30% of them singletons. Trimming removed 1 base at V and 3 bases at J, with 27 bases between. CDR3 length equals 20 residues. CDR1 is MNHNS, CDR2 SASEGT, per germline. The rearrangement uses TRBV6-1 and TRBJ2-5; perhaps D is TRBD1 or TRBD2 (5 bases each). The sequencing sample was made of CD8+ T cells from PBMCs. The TCR comes from a human donor in good health (CMV status not recorded). Some clones in this sample may be carry-over from other donors' samples. This CDR3 is CASSEGRFGVGARAKETQYF. The CDR3 nucleotides read TGTGCCAGCAGTGAAGGACGTTTCGGGGTCGGGGCCAGGGCTAAAGAGACCCAGTACTTC.